This record looks at one T cell receptor beta chain sequence and its context. Trimming left V 6 bases short and J 4 bases short, with 16 bases between. Germline V gene lookup returns CDR1 MNHEY and CDR2 SMNVEV (reference sequence). The CDR3 runs 15 residues. The data originate from a study of blood T cell repertoires in COVID-19. Those enrolled in Seattle joined during active infection and were followed longitudinally afterward. In the original processing: Amplification with reference gene primers provided the estimates of nucleated cell counts. Libraries were prepared by immunoSEQ multiplex PCR; TCRdb keeps only in-frame clonotypes and omits some of them. For V, J and clone size, that table is used; D and trimming come from the DNA. The data contain about 440,000 clones, 70% to 90% of them singletons.

The V gene is TRBV27, the J gene TRBJ2-1; tentatively, D is TRBD1 (6 bases). The clonotype originates from a woman aged 45-59 years with COVID-19, enrolled during active disease. Sample: peripheral blood. CDR3 loop: CASSLAQGIYNEQFF. CDR3 DNA: TGTGCCAGCAGCCTCGCACAGGGTATTTACAATGAGCAGTTCTTC.